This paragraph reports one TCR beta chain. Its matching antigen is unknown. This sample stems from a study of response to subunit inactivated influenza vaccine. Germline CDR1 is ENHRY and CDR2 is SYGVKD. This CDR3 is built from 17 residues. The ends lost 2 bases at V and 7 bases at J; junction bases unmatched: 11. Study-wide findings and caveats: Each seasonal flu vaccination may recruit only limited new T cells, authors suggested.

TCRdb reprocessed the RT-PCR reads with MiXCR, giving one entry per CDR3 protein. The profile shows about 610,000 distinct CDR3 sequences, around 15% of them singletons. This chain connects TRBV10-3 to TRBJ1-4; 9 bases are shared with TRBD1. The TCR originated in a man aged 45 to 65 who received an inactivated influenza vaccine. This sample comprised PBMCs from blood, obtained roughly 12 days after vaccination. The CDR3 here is CAISETIKTGGGEKLFF. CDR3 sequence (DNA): TGTGCCATCAGTGAGACAATTAAAACAGGGGGCGGTGAAAAACTGTTTTTT.